This T cell receptor (beta chain) was retrieved from a study of T cell responses to AZD1222 COVID-19 vaccine. Turning to the study itself: Pooled in the analysis were second doses at about 4 or about 12 weeks. General observations from the study: CD4 TCRs linked to vaccination spanned spike, dominating at 160-218 and 743-854. Elevations in Spike-specific TCR breadth and depth followed administration of two AZD1222 doses. Most donors were white British and more were female, and clonal diversity was possibly underestimated.

Measured with immunoSEQ multiplex PCR; TCRdb has only the in-frame clones, and not every one. The sample records 95,000 to 150,000 clones, around 92% being singletons. Comment on this clone: The antigen remains undetermined.

Germline assignment: CDR1 SGHKS and CDR2 YYEKEE (reference sequence). The CDR3 sequence is 15 residues long. V was clipped by 0 bases and J by 3 bases, with 13 bases between them. The sequence was collected from an adult in good health. The chain recombines TRBV5-5 with TRBJ2-7; unclear D gene. The source was peripheral blood, collected on day 0 of AZD1222 vaccination. The CDR3 is CASSLGGDHFYEQYF. Here the CDR3 DNA reads TGTGCCAGCAGCTTGGGAGGAGACCATTTCTACGAGCAGTACTTC.